This TCR beta chain is drawn from a study of type 1 regulatory T cells. Whole-study context: T-allo10 is an in vitro-generated, Tr1-enriched CD4 T cell product specific for alloantigen.

Germline V gene lookup returns CDR1 WSHSY and CDR2 SAAADI. V gave up 2 bases and J gave up 10 bases; unmatched junction bases: 17. CDR3 length: 18 residues. With regard to this clonotype: Its antigen is not known.

T-allo10 cells from the graft donor were described as anergic, host-alloantigen-specific, and alloantigen-specific suppressors. TCRdb independently ran MiXCR on the reads; one entry per CDR3 protein. The sample holds over 55,000 distinct CDR3 sequences, around 60% seen once. The TCR sequence derives from a human donor in good health. The chain recombines TRBV10-2 with TRBJ1-1; 12 bases fit TRBD1. The sample consisted of cultured T cells, either the whole culture or a sorted T cell fraction (not recorded which). The subset denotes: Tr1-enriched cell product generated in vitro against host alloantigens. The CDR3 sequence is CASSEGFGTGGSGNGAFF. The CDR3 region has the DNA TGCGCCAGCAGTGAGGGGTTCGGGACAGGGGGCTCCGGAAATGGAGCTTTCTTT.